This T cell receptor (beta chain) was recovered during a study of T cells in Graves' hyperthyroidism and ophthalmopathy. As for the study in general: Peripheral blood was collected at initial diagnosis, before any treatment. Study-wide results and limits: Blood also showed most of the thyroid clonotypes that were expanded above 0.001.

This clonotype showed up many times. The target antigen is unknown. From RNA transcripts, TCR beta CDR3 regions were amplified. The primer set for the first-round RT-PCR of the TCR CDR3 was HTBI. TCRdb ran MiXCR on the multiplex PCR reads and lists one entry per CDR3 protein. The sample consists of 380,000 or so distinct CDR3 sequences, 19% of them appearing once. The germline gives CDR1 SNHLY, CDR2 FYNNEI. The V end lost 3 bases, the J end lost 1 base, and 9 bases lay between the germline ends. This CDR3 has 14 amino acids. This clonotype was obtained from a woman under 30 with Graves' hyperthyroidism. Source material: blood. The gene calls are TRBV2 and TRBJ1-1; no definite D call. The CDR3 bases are TGTGCCAGCAGTGAGTACGGGCCGAACACTGAAGCTTTCTTT. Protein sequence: CASSEYGPNTEAFF. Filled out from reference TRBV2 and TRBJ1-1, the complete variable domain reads EPEVTQTPSHQVTQMGQEVILRCVPISNHLYFYWYRQILGQKVEFLVSFYNNEISEKSEIFDDQFSVERPDGSNFTLKIRSTKLEDSAMYFCASSEYGPNTEAFFGQGTRLTVV.